A selection of T cell receptor beta chains follows, all from one sample in a study of blood T cell repertoires in COVID-19. Assay: immunoSEQ multiplex PCR; the TCRdb copy retains only in-frame clones and omits some. This table holds approximately 200,000 clones, around 84% found once. Sequencing input: PBMCs or T cells enriched from blood (not recorded which). The receptors were gathered from a man aged 40-50 years who had recovered from COVID-19. CDR3s include the opening cysteine and the closing phenylalanine or tryptophan. The D gene is left open where the match is weak. Size is stated for part of the rows, as once, few or many counts, or as a class when the clone is expanded.

j_gene	v_gene	abundance	d_gene	CDR3aa	CDR3nt
TRBJ2-7	TRBV18	-	TRBD1	CASSPPAGGYEQYF	TGTGCCAGCTCACCCCCGGCAGGGGGCTACGAGCAGTACTTC
TRBJ2-1	TRBV11-3	-	-	CASSHTGTWEHNKQFF	TGTGCCAGCAGCCATACTGGGACTTGGGAACACAATAAGCAGTTCTTC
TRBJ1-2	TRBV21-1	-	-	CASSPLYRQRGCYTF	TGTGCCAGCAGCCCCCTTTATCGACAGCGCGGCTGCTACACCTTC
TRBJ2-7	TRBV13	-	TRBD1	CASSIRQGEYEQYF	TGTGCCAGCAGCATAAGACAGGGGGAATACGAGCAGTACTTC
TRBJ1-5	TRBV6-2/TRBV6-3	-	-	CASSPKGHPRSNQPQHF	TGTGCCAGCAGCCCTAAGGGGCACCCGCGTAGCAATCAGCCCCAGCATTTT
TRBJ2-1	TRBV7-2	-	TRBD2	CASSKKVREGNEQFF	TGTGCCAGCAGCAAAAAGGTGCGGGAGGGCAATGAGCAGTTCTTC
TRBJ1-5	TRBV6-6	-	TRBD1	CASSWGTESNQPQHF	TGTGCCAGCAGTTGGGGGACAGAAAGCAATCAGCCCCAGCATTTT
TRBJ2-3	TRBV6-5	-	-	CASKYRGSDTQYF	TGTGCCAGCAAATACCGGGGATCAGATACGCAGTATTTT
TRBJ1-4	TRBV28	-	-	CASSSDIRTFLRNEKLFF	TGTGCCAGCAGTTCTGATATTAGGACATTCCTCAGGAATGAAAAACTGTTTTTT
TRBJ2-7	TRBV2	once	-	CASTGGRGRQYF	TGTGCCAGCACCGGAGGGAGGGGGAGACAGTACTTC
TRBJ2-1	TRBV6-4	-	TRBD1	CASSESTGGIWNEQFF	TGTGCCAGCAGTGAGTCGACAGGGGGAATTTGGAATGAGCAGTTCTTC
TRBJ2-7	TRBV5-5	-	TRBD1	CASSAGTGNRQYF	TGTGCCAGCAGCGCCGGGACAGGGAACCGGCAGTACTTC
TRBJ1-1	TRBV3-1/TRBV3-2	-	-	CASSQESRTSEAFF	TGTGCCAGCAGCCAAGAGTCCCGGACTTCTGAAGCTTTCTTT
TRBJ2-2	TRBV9	-	TRBD2	CASSVVKGGAGVNTGELFF	TGTGCCAGCAGCGTAGTAAAGGGAGGCGCGGGAGTGAATACCGGGGAGCTGTTTTTT
TRBJ2-1	TRBV12-3/TRBV12-4	-	-	CASSLVNSGEQFF	TGTGCCAGCAGTTTAGTAAATAGCGGAGAGCAGTTCTTC
TRBJ2-1	TRBV28	-	TRBD2	CASRPRPDLGLAGHEQFF	TGTGCCAGCAGACCTCGACCCGACCTCGGGCTAGCGGGACATGAGCAGTTCTTC
TRBJ2-5	TRBV6-5	-	-	CASTLSRAEETQYF	TGTGCCAGCACCCTCAGCAGGGCGGAAGAGACCCAGTACTTC